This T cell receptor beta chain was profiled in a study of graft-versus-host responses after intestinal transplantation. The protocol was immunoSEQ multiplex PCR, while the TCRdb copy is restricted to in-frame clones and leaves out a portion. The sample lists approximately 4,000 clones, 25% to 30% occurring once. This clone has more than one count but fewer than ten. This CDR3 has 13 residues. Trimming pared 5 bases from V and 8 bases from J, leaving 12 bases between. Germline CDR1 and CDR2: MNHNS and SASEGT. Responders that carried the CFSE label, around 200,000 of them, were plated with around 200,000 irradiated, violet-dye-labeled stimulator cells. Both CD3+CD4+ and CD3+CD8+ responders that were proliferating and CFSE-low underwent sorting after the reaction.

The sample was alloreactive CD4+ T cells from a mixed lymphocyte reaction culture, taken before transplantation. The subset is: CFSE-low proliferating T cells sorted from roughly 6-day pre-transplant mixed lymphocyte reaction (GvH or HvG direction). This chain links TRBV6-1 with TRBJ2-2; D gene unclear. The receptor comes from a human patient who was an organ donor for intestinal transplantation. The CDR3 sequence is CASSYSARGELFF. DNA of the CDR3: TGTGCCAGCAGTTATTCAGCTCGGGGGGAGCTGTTTTTT.